This note documents a single T cell receptor beta chain sequence. Germline CDR1 reads MGHDK; CDR2 reads SYGVNS. CDR3 length: 15 amino acids. The V gene lost 4 bases and the J gene lost 4 bases, with 13 bases spanning the gap. Clones were read by immunoSEQ multiplex PCR, and TCRdb kept only the in-frame ones, dropping some. The sample has approximately 200,000 clones, around 84% seen once. These data come from a study of blood T cell repertoires in COVID-19. Material for sequencing was peripheral blood. The chain has TRBV25-1 and TRBJ1-4, with a weak D call TRBD1 (5 bases). The source of this sequence is a man aged 40-49 years with acute or convalescent COVID-19. CDR3 region: CASSAIRGDNEKLFF. The CDR3 DNA is TGTGCCAGCAGTGCCATCCGGGGGGATAATGAAAAACTGTTTTTT.